The 17 T cell receptor beta chains given below trace back to one sample, sequenced in a study of blood T cell repertoires in COVID-19. The method was immunoSEQ multiplex PCR; TCRdb's version includes in-frame clones alone and lacks a portion of them. This table has around 71,000 clones, more than 80% appearing once. Sample: peripheral blood. The receptors come from a man at least 80 years old with acute or convalescent COVID-19.

This chain uses TRBV10-3 with TRBJ2-1; no definite D call. Germline CDR1 is ENHRY and CDR2 is SYGVKD. CDR3 size: 14 residues. The V end lost 4 bases, the J end lost 7 bases, and 14 bases lay between the germline ends. CDR3 sequence reads: CAISALERGNEQFF. The CDR3 DNA reads as TGTGCCATCAGTGCGTTAGAGCGAGGTAATGAGCAGTTCTTC.

This chain uses TRBV5-4 with TRBJ1-5, with 7 bases matching TRBD1. Germline V gives CDR1 SGHNT, CDR2 YYREEE (reference sequence). V dropped 2 bases and J dropped 4; count of bases not matched to a gene: 12. The CDR3 has 17 residues. CDR3 sequence: CASSFRRDSDSNQPQHF. CDR3 sequence (DNA): TGTGCCAGCAGCTTCCGCCGGGACAGCGACTCTAATCAGCCCCAGCATTTT. The full variable domain, in which reference TRBV5-4 and TRBJ1-5 provide the parts outside the CDR3, is ETGVTQSPTHLIKTRGQQVTLRCSSQSGHNTVSWYQQALGQGPQFIFQYYREEENGRGNFPPRFSGLQFPNYSSELNVNALELDDSALYLCASSFRRDSDSNQPQHFGDGTRLSIL.

This chain connects TRBV7-9 to TRBJ1-2; a possible D gene is TRBD1 (6 bases). The V end was cut by 2 bases, the J end by 8 bases, with 18 bases between. This CDR3 has 15 amino acids. Looked up from germline, CDR1 is SEHNR and CDR2 is FQNEAQ (reference sequence). The CDR3 here is CASSLSRAGAEGYTF. For the CDR3, the DNA is TGTGCCAGCAGCTTATCGCGGGCGGGGGCAGAGGGCTACACCTTC.

The chain has TRBV6-2 or TRBV6-3 and TRBJ2-3; 7 bases agree with TRBD2. J gave up 2 bases and V 2 bases, and 1 base lay outside the gene matches. The CDR3 runs to 14 residues. The germline CDR1 and CDR2 sequences are MNHEY and SVGEGT. The CDR3 reads CASSYRGDTDTQYF. The DNA for the CDR3 is TGTGCCAGCAGTTACCGGGGGGACACAGATACGCAGTATTTT.

The CDR3 coding sequence is TGTGCCAGCAGCTCAAGGACTAGCGGGAGTTGGGAGTCGCGCACAGATACGCAGTATTTT. Its protein product is CASSSRTSGSWESRTDTQYF. The rearrangement uses TRBV11-3 and TRBJ2-3; 13 nucleotides agree with TRBD2. This CDR3 comprises 20 residues. Unmatched junction bases numbered 14, after V lost 4 bases and J lost 1 base. Per the germline V gene, CDR1 is SGHNT and CDR2 is YENEEA. Combining the CDR3 with reference TRBV11-3 and TRBJ2-3 gives the whole variable domain EAGVVQSPRYKIIEKKQPVAFWCNPISGHNTLYWYLQNLGQGPELLIRYENEEAVDDSQLPKDRFSAERLKGVDSTLKIQPAELGDSAVYLCASSSRTSGSWESRTDTQYFGPGTRLTVL.

This chain uses TRBV11-2 with TRBJ1-1; maybe TRBD1 (6 bases). Germline V gene data show CDR1 as SGHAT and CDR2 as FQNNGV. The CDR3 length is 15 residues. V was trimmed by 0 bases and J by 4 bases, leaving 12 bases between them. This CDR3 is CASSLEGRGGTEAFF. The CDR3, as DNA: TGTGCCAGCAGCTTAGAAGGCAGGGGTGGCACTGAAGCTTTCTTT.

J is TRBJ2-1 and V is TRBV7-2; TRBD1 might be the D (6 bases). The CDR3 is made up of 16 amino acids. The germline V and J ends were trimmed by 0 bases and 2 bases, with 11 bases remaining between them. Germline V gene sequence: CDR1 SGHTA, CDR2 FQGNSA. The CDR3 loop is CASSLATGPPYNEQFF. The CDR3 DNA reads TGTGCCAGCAGCTTAGCGACAGGCCCACCCTACAATGAGCAGTTCTTC.

This chain connects TRBV27 to TRBJ1-1, with TRBD1 matching 8 bases. The CDR3 loop spans 13 amino acids. Germline V gives CDR1 MNHEY, CDR2 SMNVEV (reference sequence). V trimming: 5 bases; J trimming: 5 bases; junction bases outside the gene matches: 4. The CDR3 loop reads CASSRQGWTEAFF. Here the CDR3 DNA reads TGTGCCAGCAGTAGACAGGGGTGGACTGAAGCTTTCTTT.

This chain uses TRBV7-9 with TRBJ2-5; 12 bases are a match to TRBD2. The trim removed 5 bases at V and 4 bases at J, leaving 11 bases unmatched. Germline V gene lookup returns CDR1 SEHNR and CDR2 FQNEAQ (reference sequence). The CDR3 contains 17 residues. The CDR3 coding sequence is TGTGCCAGCAGCCCATACGGGGCTAGCGGGAGGGCAGAGACCCAGTACTTC. Translation gives CASSPYGASGRAETQYF.

The V gene is TRBV12-5, the J gene TRBJ1-3; no clear D. Looked up from germline, CDR1 is LGHNT and CDR2 is FRNRAP. The V gene lost 7 bases and the J gene lost 0 bases, with 13 bases spanning the gap. CDR3 size: 15 residues. The CDR3 loop is CASAEGTNSGNTIYF. The DNA of the CDR3 is TGTGCTAGTGCTGAGGGTACGAACTCTGGAAACACCATATATTTT.

The V call is TRBV7-2, the J call TRBJ2-7; D unclear. Trimming cost V 0 bases and J 2 bases, with 8 bases left between them. The CDR3 is 14 residues long. CDR1 is SGHTA, CDR2 FQGNSA, per germline. The CDR3 reads CASSLAQQPYEQYF. In DNA form, the CDR3 reads TGTGCCAGCAGCTTAGCGCAACAGCCCTACGAGCAGTACTTC.

CDR3 amino acids: CASKKQLYNTEAFF. The CDR3 region has the DNA TGTGCCAGTAAAAAACAGCTTTATAACACTGAAGCTTTCTTT. The J gene is TRBJ1-1, the V gene TRBV19; D is ambiguous. The CDR3 is 14 residues long. Germline V CDR1 and CDR2: LNHDA, SQIVND (reference sequence). Trimming pared 7 bases from V and 2 bases from J, leaving 14 bases between.

This clone was found a few times. The chain joins TRBV6-5 to TRBJ2-7, with D possibly TRBD1 on 6 matching bases. The CDR3 length is 14 residues. The V gene's germline CDR1 is MNHEY and CDR2 SVGAGI. The ends were cut back, 4 bases at V and 0 bases at J, with 10 bases in the middle. The CDR3 loop reads CASSLEQGSYEQYF. The CDR3 DNA reads as TGTGCCAGCAGTTTAGAACAGGGCTCCTACGAGCAGTACTTC.

The sample holds a few counts of this clone. The V gene is TRBV7-2, the J gene TRBJ2-3, with 12 positions matching TRBD2. CDR3 length: 15 amino acids. CDR1 is SGHTA, CDR2 FQGNSA, per germline. The junction had 3 bases not matched to a gene; V was cut back by 4 bases and J by 4 bases. Here the CDR3 reads CASSWTSGDPDTQYF. The CDR3 coding sequence is TGTGCCAGCAGCTGGACTAGCGGGGACCCAGATACGCAGTATTTT.

This sequence joins TRBV28 and TRBJ1-4, with TRBD1 matching over 8 bases. The CDR3 is 17 amino acids. Germline trimming cut 7 bases from V and 0 bases from J; bases unmatched to any gene: 10. The germline V gene has CDR1 MDHEN and CDR2 SYDVKM. CDR3 protein: CASIPGQATATNEKLFF. The CDR3, as DNA: TGTGCCAGCATCCCGGGACAGGCGACAGCAACTAATGAAAAACTGTTTTTT.

CDR3 protein: CASRQGESTDTQYF. As DNA, the CDR3 is TGTGCCTCGAGGCAAGGGGAAAGCACAGATACGCAGTATTTT. The J gene is TRBJ2-3, the V gene TRBV19; the D gene is possibly TRBD1 (5 bases). The CDR3 length is 14 residues. Deletions cut 11 bases from V and 0 bases from J, with 15 bases between. Germline V gene lookup returns CDR1 LNHDA and CDR2 SQIVND (reference sequence).

The chain recombines TRBV18 with TRBJ2-1, with a weak D call TRBD1 (6 bases). Germline V CDR1 and CDR2: KGHSH, LQKENI. Trimming took 5 bases from V and 4 from J, leaving 15 bases between them. The CDR3 runs to 15 residues. The CDR3 protein is CASSNRDTTYNEQFF. The CDR3 nucleotides are TGTGCCAGCTCAAACCGGGACACAACTTACAATGAGCAGTTCTTC.